The clone carrying this TCR beta chain turned up a few times. Antigen unknown. Authors' processing steps: ImmunoSEQ sequences covered only the junction and lacked quality scores; filtering therefore differed. TCRdb's table, derived via immunoSEQ multiplex PCR, lists solely in-frame clones and lacks some. The V and J calls and clone size were taken over from that table, and D and trimming were inferred from the DNA. This table has about 770,000 clones, approximately 77% appearing once. The sample is drawn from a study of shared clonotypes between healthy human individuals. The CDR3 totals 15 residues. With 6 bases removed from V and 2 bases from J, the gap between germline ends came to 14 bases. Germline V gives CDR1 SNHLY, CDR2 FYNNEI. Whole-study findings and limits: The study found lower generation probabilities in non-shared clonotypes than in those shared by all four donors.

The sequencing sample was made of memory CD4+ T cells sorted from blood. Specified subset: CD45RA-negative fraction. The chain recombines TRBV2 with TRBJ1-5; D call uncertain. This sequence originates from a woman in her 30s in good health. The CDR3 nucleotides read TGTGCCAGCAGGCTTCCTAGCCAGGGCAATCAGCCCCAGCATTTT. This gives the protein CASRLPSQGNQPQHF.